A selection of T cell receptor beta chains follows, all from one sample in a study of persistence of HIV-infected CD4 T cells. The data were produced by immunoSEQ multiplex PCR, yet TCRdb's version contains in-frame clones alone and is incomplete. The sample includes roughly 34,000 clones, over 80% of them seen just once. These receptors have no known antigen. The sample consisted of CD4+ T cells sorted from PBMCs after approximately 20-hour stimulation, taken from a patient who received antiretroviral therapy. Receptors were obtained from an adult woman with HIV who was CMV-seropositive. The CDR3 runs from the conserved cysteine through the conserved F or W. A D gene is named only where the DNA matches it firmly. Not all rows give a size; the values are once, few, many and, for expanded clones, a class.

clone_size | d_call | j_call | v_call | cdr3_nt | cdr3_aa
- | - | TRBJ1-2 | TRBV19 | TGTGCCAGTAGTCCCCCGGACGGCCCCAACTATGGCTACACCTTC | CASSPPDGPNYGYTF
- | - | TRBJ2-1 | TRBV7-8 | TGTGCCAGCAGCTTAGCAAGGAGGTTTAACTCCTACAATGAGCAGTTCTTC | CASSLARRFNSYNEQFF
medium-sized | - | TRBJ1-2 | TRBV4-1 | TGCGCCAGCAGCCAAGACGGGTACTATGGCTACACCTTC | CASSQDGYYGYTF
- | TRBD1 | TRBJ1-6 | TRBV2 | TGTGCCAGCAGCAGACAGGGAACGGACTCACCCCTCCACTTT | CASSRQGTDSPLHF
- | - | TRBJ2-7 | TRBV6-2/TRBV6-3 | TGTGCCAGCAGCCCTGCTGGCGGTTATTTCCACGAGCAGTACTTC | CASSPAGGYFHEQYF
once | - | TRBJ2-6 | TRBV11-1 | TGTGCCAGCAGCTTAGGGGTGTCTGGGGCCAACGTCCTGACTTTC | CASSLGVSGANVLTF
- | TRBD1 | TRBJ1-2 | TRBV6-4 | TGTGCCAGCAGTGACTCATACCGACAGGGTATCGGCGGCTACACCTTC | CASSDSYRQGIGGYTF
- | - | TRBJ2-1 | TRBV4-3 | TGCGCCAGCAGCCAAGATATACAGGGCTACAATGAGCAGTTCTTC | CASSQDIQGYNEQFF
- | - | TRBJ1-5 | TRBV12-2 | TGTGCAAGTCGCTTACGCGACACTCTAGTGGGCAATCAGCCCCAGCATTTT | CASRLRDTLVGNQPQHF
- | - | TRBJ2-1 | TRBV5-4 | TGTGCCAGCAGCTTGAGCCCTAGCGACGAGCAGTTCTTC | CASSLSPSDEQFF
- | - | TRBJ1-3 | TRBV7-3 | TGTGCCAGCAGCTCACAACAGGGCGCTGGAAACACCATATATTTT | CASSSQQGAGNTIYF
- | - | TRBJ1-1 | TRBV9 | TGTGCCAGCAGCGTAGATATAGGGGCAGGCACTGAAGCTTTCTTT | CASSVDIGAGTEAFF
- | TRBD2 | TRBJ2-5 | TRBV9 | TGTGCCAGCAGCGCTCTAGCGGGGACCCAGTACTTC | CASSALAGTQYF
- | - | TRBJ1-5 | TRBV7-8 | TGTGCCAGCAGCTTAGTATCCGGGCTTAGCAATCAGCCCCAGCATTTT | CASSLVSGLSNQPQHF
- | - | TRBJ2-2 | TRBV2 | TGTGCCAGCAGTGGGCAAAGCAACACCGGGGAGCTGTTTTTT | CASSGQSNTGELFF
few | TRBD1 | TRBJ1-6 | TRBV28 | TGTGCCAGCAGTCCAACAACAGGGGGCGTTTCACCCCTCCACTTT | CASSPTTGGVSPLHF
- | TRBD1 | TRBJ2-1 | TRBV7-9 | TGTGCCAGCAGCTACCCGGGACAGGGGTCCGCTGAGCAGTTCTTC | CASSYPGQGSAEQFF
- | - | TRBJ2-5 | TRBV19 | TGTGCCAGTAGTATCGGAGGAACGGGGACCCAAGAGACCCAGTACTTC | CASSIGGTGTQETQYF
- | - | TRBJ2-1 | TRBV5-4 | TGTGCCAGCAGCTTAGGGTCCGAGATAGGGAGATACTACAATGAGCAGTTCTTC | CASSLGSEIGRYYNEQFF
- | - | TRBJ1-2 | TRBV14 | TGTGCCAGCAGCCAAGCTTTAGGGGTTGCGTCCTATGGCTACACCTTC | CASSQALGVASYGYTF
- | TRBD2 | TRBJ2-1 | TRBV5-1 | TGCGCCAGCAGCTTGACAGCGGGAGGCTCCTACAATGAGCAGTTCTTC | CASSLTAGGSYNEQFF
- | TRBD1 | TRBJ1-2 | TRBV3-1/TRBV3-2 | TGTGCCAGCAGCCCTTATAAGGACAGGGGAAGGAGTAAAGGCTACACCTTC | CASSPYKDRGRSKGYTF
once | - | TRBJ1-1 | TRBV6-5 | TGTGCCAGCGGGTACCCCATTTTGACTGAAGCTTTCTTT | CASGYPILTEAFF
few | TRBD2 | TRBJ2-5 | TRBV5-6 | TGTGCCAGCAGCTTGGTAGCGGGAGCAGAGACCCAGTACTTC | CASSLVAGAETQYF
- | TRBD1 | TRBJ1-1 | TRBV5-6 | TGTGCCAGCAGCTGGTGGGGGACAGGGGACGTCGGCACTGAAGCTTTCTTT | CASSWWGTGDVGTEAFF
- | - | TRBJ2-1 | TRBV19 | TGTGCCAGTAGTATCATCGACTACAGAACTGAGCAGTTCTTC | CASSIIDYRTEQFF
- | - | TRBJ2-5 | TRBV7-2 | TGTGCCAGCAGCCCCAGGTCATCGAGTTCGAGGAGGGAGACCCAGTACTTC | CASSPRSSSSRRETQYF
- | TRBD1 | TRBJ1-1 | TRBV5-1 | TGCGCCAGCAGCCTCGGACAGGAGAAGACTGAAGCTTTCTTT | CASSLGQEKTEAFF
few | - | TRBJ2-7 | TRBV5-1 | TGCGCCAGCAGCTTGGAGGGCCCGAGGGGCCAGTACTTC | CASSLEGPRGQYF
- | - | TRBJ2-1 | TRBV19 | TGTGCCAGTAGTGGGGGGGGCCATTTGGAAGAGCAGTTCTTC | CASSGGGHLEEQFF
- | TRBD1 | TRBJ1-2 | TRBV27 | TGTGCCAGCAGTGTAACAGGGGGCGCCGGCTATGGCTACACCTTC | CASSVTGGAGYGYTF
- | - | TRBJ1-1 | TRBV9 | TGTGCCAGCAGCGCCGCTCCTTACACTGAAGCTTTCTTT | CASSAAPYTEAFF
- | TRBD2 | TRBJ2-5 | TRBV7-2 | TGTGCCAGCAGCTATTCGGGGGGTAGCGGGGGTCAAGAGACCCAGTACTTC | CASSYSGGSGGQETQYF
once | - | TRBJ2-7 | TRBV5-8 | TGTGCCAGCAGCTTACGAACCTACGAGCAGTACTTC | CASSLRTYEQYF
- | - | TRBJ1-2 | TRBV27 | TGTGCCAGCAGTCTCGGCCGGGGAGGCTATGGCTACACCTTC | CASSLGRGGYGYTF
- | - | TRBJ1-5 | TRBV28 | TGTGCCAGCTCCTCGGCAGGGGACGGTCAGCCCCAGCATTTT | CASSSAGDGQPQHF
- | TRBD2 | TRBJ2-7 | TRBV5-1 | TGCGCCAGCAGCTTGTACATAGGACTAGTGGGCGAGCAGTACTTC | CASSLYIGLVGEQYF
- | TRBD1 | TRBJ1-3 | TRBV28 | TGTGCCAGCAGGAATCAGGGGGCTGGAAACACCATATATTTT | CASRNQGAGNTIYF
- | - | TRBJ2-1 | TRBV7-9 | TGTGCCAGCAGCTTAGGCCTTGGGGGAAATGAGCAGTTCTTC | CASSLGLGGNEQFF
- | - | TRBJ2-2 | TRBV29-1 | TGCAGCGTTGTCGTCCGGATTGGGGCCGGGGAGCTGTTTTTT | CSVVVRIGAGELFF
- | TRBD1 | TRBJ1-1 | TRBV29-1 | TGCAGCGTTACGGACAGGATGAACACTGAAGCTTTCTTT | CSVTDRMNTEAFF
- | - | TRBJ2-7 | TRBV6-5 | TGTGCCATCGGGCCGTCCAACATTTACGAGCAGTACTTC | CAIGPSNIYEQYF
- | - | TRBJ2-2 | TRBV3-1/TRBV3-2 | TGTGCCAGCAGCCAGATCTCGGGGTTAGCCGGGGAGCTGTTTTTT | CASSQISGLAGELFF
- | TRBD1 | TRBJ1-5 | TRBV5-1 | TGCGCCAGCAGCTTGGAAGGACAGGGTGCTCAGCCCCAGCATTTT | CASSLEGQGAQPQHF
few | - | TRBJ1-5 | TRBV6-2/TRBV6-3 | TGTGCCAGCAACCCAGACAGTCCGGATAAATCGCGCCAGCATTTT | CASNPDSPDKSRQHF
- | TRBD1 | TRBJ2-7 | TRBV6-6 | TGTGCCAGCAGACAGGGGCTGCCGGGGGAGCAGTACTTC | CASRQGLPGEQYF
- | - | TRBJ2-7 | TRBV7-8 | TGTGCCAGCAGCTTAGCGTTGGGCCCCTGGGACGAGCAGTACTTC | CASSLALGPWDEQYF
once | - | TRBJ1-1 | TRBV5-4 | TGTGCCAGCAGCACTAGGACTTCGAGGGCTTTCTTT | CASSTRTSRAFF
- | - | TRBJ1-5 | TRBV5-1 | TGCGCCAGCAGCCCCAGCGGGGATAATCAGCCCCAGCATTTT | CASSPSGDNQPQHF
- | - | TRBJ2-3 | TRBV4-1 | TGCGCCAGCAGCCAAGATGGGGGGGCCCGACTAGCACGCACGCTGGGTACGCAGTATTTT | CASSQDGGARLARTLGTQYF